Listed here are 21 T cell receptor beta chains from one sample, sequenced in a study of blood T cell repertoires in COVID-19. The table came from immunoSEQ multiplex PCR; TCRdb's copy has only in-frame clones and leaves some out. The repertoire holds approximately 360,000 clones, roughly four fifths seen once, with approximately 5.4% in the top ten. The sample consisted of PBMCs or T cells enriched from blood (not recorded which). The receptor source for this set is a woman aged 50 to 60 who had recovered from COVID-19.

This rearrangement joins TRBV19 to TRBJ1-5; 7 bases match TRBD1. CDR1 is LNHDA, CDR2 SQIVND, per germline (reference sequence). J was trimmed by 0 bases and V by 8 bases; bases with no gene match: 10. The CDR3 runs to 16 residues. In DNA, the CDR3 is TGTGCCAGTCGAATGGGGACAGCTTATAGCAATCAGCCCCAGCATTTT. Translated: CASRMGTAYSNQPQHF.

The gene calls are TRBV10-2 and TRBJ1-1, with D hard to call. CDR3 length: 13 amino acids. CDR1 is WSHSY, CDR2 SAAADI, per germline. Trimming shortened V by 0 bases and J by 4 bases, and 6 bases separated the two germline ends. This CDR3 is CASSESTGTEAFF. For the CDR3, the DNA is TGCGCCAGCAGTGAGTCGACGGGCACTGAAGCTTTCTTT.

The CDR3 nucleotides are TGTGCCAGTAGTGCGACACTAGCTATGAGAGATACGCAGTATTTT. It encodes CASSATLAMRDTQYF. The chain recombines TRBV19 with TRBJ2-3, with D maybe TRBD2 (6 bases). This CDR3 contains 15 residues. V was trimmed by 5 bases and J by 5 bases, leaving 17 bases between them. From germline, CDR1 is LNHDA and CDR2 SQIVND (reference sequence).

The rearrangement links TRBV7-9 to TRBJ2-5, with 7 bases lining up with TRBD2. Germline trimming cut 1 base from V and 0 bases from J; bases unmatched to any gene: 2. The CDR3 extends over 15 amino acids. Germline V gene lookup returns CDR1 SEHNR and CDR2 FQNEAQ (reference sequence). This CDR3 is CASSLGLADQETQYF. DNA of the CDR3: TGTGCCAGCAGCTTAGGGCTAGCGGACCAAGAGACCCAGTACTTC.

The genes are TRBV7-9 and TRBJ1-4; 8 bases are a match to TRBD1. V lost 3 bases to trimming and J lost 11 bases; unmatched junction nucleotides: 5. Germline lookup yields CDR1 SEHNR and CDR2 FQNEAQ (reference sequence). This CDR3 contains 13 residues. The CDR3 sequence is CASSLKDRVKLFF. CDR3 bases: TGTGCCAGCAGCTTGAAGGACAGGGTGAAACTGTTTTTT.

The chain recombines TRBV11-3 with TRBJ1-1; D is perhaps TRBD1 (6 bases). The V and J ends lost 5 bases and 0 bases respectively, with 13 bases between them. Germline V gives CDR1 SGHNT, CDR2 YENEEA. The CDR3 spans 15 residues. The DNA of the CDR3 is TGTGCCAGCAGCATGGGACACCCCATGAACACTGAAGCTTTCTTT. It codes for CASSMGHPMNTEAFF.

The V and J genes are TRBV2 and TRBJ1-1; D is perhaps TRBD1 (6 bases). CDR1 is SNHLY and CDR2 is FYNNEI in the germline V gene. The CDR3 is 14 residues long. The V gene lost 3 bases and the J gene lost 1 base, with 9 bases spanning the gap. Here the CDR3 reads CASSEGTKNTEAFF. The CDR3 DNA sequence: TGTGCCAGCAGTGAGGGGACAAAGAACACTGAAGCTTTCTTT.

This clone has just one count. The chain has TRBV19 and TRBJ1-5; D might be TRBD1 (5 bases). The CDR3 spans 15 residues. Germline V gene lookup returns CDR1 LNHDA and CDR2 SQIVND (reference sequence). V lost 6 bases and J lost 3, with 15 bases in between. This CDR3 is CASSLEGSDNQPQHF. In DNA form, the CDR3 reads TGTGCCAGTAGCCTGGAGGGGTCAGACAATCAGCCCCAGCATTTT.

The V and J genes are TRBV4-2 and TRBJ2-5; 7 nucleotides agree with TRBD2. The V gene's germline CDR1 is LGHNA and CDR2 YNFKEQ. CDR3 length: 17 residues. Trimming at V came to 1 base and at J to 1 base, leaving 9 bases not matched to a gene. The CDR3 region has the DNA TGTGCCAGCAGCCAAGTAGGCAGGGCTAGCGGCCAAGAGACCCAGTACTTC. This codes for CASSQVGRASGQETQYF.

The CDR3 loop reads CASSEGRNFGGTF. CDR3 bases: TGTGCCAGCAGTGAGGGGCGGAACTTTGGTGGCACCTTC. V is TRBV2 and J is TRBJ1-2, with TRBD1 as a possible D gene (5 bases). Deletions cut 3 bases from V and 13 bases from J, with 18 bases between. Germline V CDR1 and CDR2: SNHLY, FYNNEI. The CDR3 sequence is 13 residues long. Full variable domain (missing parts from reference TRBV2 and TRBJ1-2): EPEVTQTPSHQVTQMGQEVILRCVPISNHLYFYWYRQILGQKVEFLVSFYNNEISEKSEIFDDQFSVERPDGSNFTLKIRSTKLEDSAMYFCASSEGRNFGGTFGSGTRLTVV.

The chain recombines TRBV9 with TRBJ2-5, with 7 bases matching TRBD1. In germline, CDR1 is SGDLS, CDR2 YYNGEE. The CDR3 has 14 amino acids. V trimming: 3 bases; J trimming: 5 bases; junction bases outside the gene matches: 7. The CDR3 coding sequence is TGTGCCAGCAGCGGCTACAGGGGTGGGGAGACCCAGTACTTC. This translates into CASSGYRGGETQYF.

In its sample, this clone was seen once. The chain has TRBV6-1 and TRBJ1-2, with 8 bases identical to TRBD1. V trimming: 0 bases; J trimming: 4 bases; junction bases outside the gene matches: 7. CDR1 and CDR2 (germline): MNHNS, SASEGT. The CDR3 has 16 amino acids. The CDR3 nucleotides read TGTGCCAGCAGTGAAGCGTTAGGGACAGGAACCTATGGCTACACCTTC. Protein product: CASSEALGTGTYGYTF.

The chain is built from TRBV6-5 and TRBJ1-4; TRBD1 might be the D (6 bases). V lost 10 bases to trimming and J lost 6 bases, with 18 bases between them. Per germline, CDR1 MNHEY and CDR2 SVGAGI. This CDR3 has 14 residues. The CDR3 loop reads CATRDGGSDEKLFF. CDR3 DNA: TGTGCCACCCGGGATGGGGGCTCTGATGAAAAACTGTTTTTT.

This clone is a singleton in its sample. The chain joins TRBV19 to TRBJ1-4, with 7 bases identical to TRBD1. This CDR3 is built from 15 residues. After removal of 7 bases from V and 6 bases from J, the junction contained 11 bases not matched to a gene. The germline V gene encodes CDR1 LNHDA and CDR2 SQIVND (reference sequence). CDR3 DNA: TGTGCCAGTACCAGACAGGGCTTCGGGGATGAAAAACTGTTTTTT. Translating gives CASTRQGFGDEKLFF.

The rearrangement joins TRBV6-5 to TRBJ1-1; 8 bases fit TRBD1. This CDR3 has 15 residues. Trimming removed 4 bases from V and 0 bases from J; junction bases left unmatched: 4. Germline V gene sequence: CDR1 MNHEY, CDR2 SVGAGI. This chain's CDR3 is CASSLDRGMNTEAFF. The CDR3 nucleotides read TGTGCCAGCAGTTTAGACAGGGGAATGAACACTGAAGCTTTCTTT.

This clone is a singleton in its sample. The chain couples TRBV30 to TRBJ1-3, with D possibly TRBD1 on 5 matching bases. This CDR3 has 15 residues. Trimming removed 4 bases at V and 0 bases at J, with 13 bases between. The germline V gene encodes CDR1 GTSNPN and CDR2 SVGIG (reference sequence). CDR3 region: CAWTSQGVSGNTIYF. The CDR3, as DNA: TGTGCCTGGACCTCACAAGGGGTCTCTGGAAACACCATATATTTT. The entire variable domain, with the rest obtained from reference TRBV30 and TRBJ1-3, is as follows: SQTIHQWPATLVQPVGSPLSLECTVEGTSNPNLYWYRQAAGRGLQLLFYSVGIGQISSEVPQNLSASRPQDRQFILSSKKLLLSDSGFYLCAWTSQGVSGNTIYFGEGSWLTVV.

This chain connects TRBV18 to TRBJ2-1, with D hard to call. This CDR3 comprises 13 residues. V lost 6 bases and J lost 8, with 14 bases in between. Germline V CDR1 and CDR2: KGHSH, LQKENI. For the CDR3, the DNA is TGTGCCAGCTCCCCGCCGGTGATTTATGAGCAGTTCTTC. It yields the protein CASSPPVIYEQFF.

The chain employs TRBV7-8 and TRBJ1-1; TRBD1 might be the D (6 bases). The CDR3 is made up of 15 amino acids. Germline V gives CDR1 SGHVS, CDR2 FQNEAQ. Between the trimmed V and J ends, which lost 6 bases and 0 bases, there was a span of 14 bases. CDR3 loop: CASSPRGGMNTEAFF. The CDR3, as DNA: TGTGCCAGCAGTCCGAGAGGGGGAATGAACACTGAAGCTTTCTTT.

This clone is a singleton in its sample. This sequence joins TRBV3-1 (or the pseudogene TRBV3-2) and TRBJ2-1; weak D call: TRBD2 (5 bases). Germline V CDR1 and CDR2: LGHDT, YNNKEL (reference sequence). The V and J ends lost 0 bases and 7 bases respectively, with 10 bases between them. CDR3 length equals 14 residues. The DNA of the CDR3 is TGTGCCAGCAGCCAAGATCGGATAGCGAATGAGCAGTTCTTC. This sequence encodes CASSQDRIANEQFF.

The chain recombines TRBV9 with TRBJ2-7; 9 positions agree with TRBD2. The CDR3 runs 16 residues. The trim removed 4 bases at V and 6 bases at J, leaving 14 bases unmatched. CDR1 and CDR2 (germline): SGDLS, YYNGEE. In DNA form, the CDR3 reads TGTGCCAGCAGCCCAGGGGCTAGCGGGGTCAGATTCGAGCAGTACTTC. It is translated as CASSPGASGVRFEQYF.

The chain recombines TRBV3-1 (or the pseudogene TRBV3-2) with TRBJ1-4; the D gene is possibly TRBD1 (6 bases). The CDR3 extends over 12 amino acids. CDR1 is LGHDT and CDR2 is YNNKEL in the germline V gene (reference sequence). With 8 bases removed from V and 5 bases from J, the gap between germline ends came to 9 bases. CDR3 in DNA: TGTGCCAGCGGGGGGGCGAATGAAAAACTGTTTTTT. Its protein is CASGGANEKLFF.